What follows is one T cell receptor (beta chain) and its context. The data were produced by immunoSEQ multiplex PCR, yet TCRdb's version contains in-frame clones alone and is incomplete. In the table there are approximately 240,000 clones, about 90% of which are singletons. Participant-given clinical history determined each cohort assignment. The record originates from a study of blood T cell repertoires in COVID-19. Turning to the study itself: Symptom resolution, clearance, or two negative PCRs marked donors in Cohort 3 as recovered.

The germline V and J ends were trimmed by 4 bases and 4 bases, with 13 bases remaining between them. The CDR3 is 14 amino acids. Germline assignment: CDR1 SGHRS and CDR2 YFSETQ. The source material was PBMCs or T cells enriched from blood (not recorded which). The chain carries TRBV5-1 and TRBJ2-3; D not resolved. The receptor's source is a woman between 50 and 59 years old in a cohort exposed to, infected with or recovered from COVID-19 (not recorded which). CDR3 nucleotides: TGCGCCAGCAGCCCTTATCGAGGCCCAGATACGCAGTATTTT. It encodes CASSPYRGPDTQYF.